One sample yielded the 25 T cell receptor beta chains listed below, sequenced in a study of CD8+ T cells in alopecia areata. Extracted RNA was reverse transcribed, and the resulting cDNA served as sequencing template. The method was immunoSEQ multiplex PCR; TCRdb's version includes in-frame clones alone and lacks a portion of them. The profile covers 150,000 to 200,000 clones, with around 71% appearing a single time and roughly 10% taken by the ten largest. The material was CD8+ T cells sorted from blood, obtained at week 0. Receptors were obtained from a human donor with alopecia areata.

This sequence joins TRBV30 and TRBJ2-3; D unresolved. Germline lookup yields CDR1 GTSNPN and CDR2 SVGIG (reference sequence). Trimming cost V 2 bases and J 5 bases, with 8 bases left between them. The CDR3 has 12 residues. CDR3 in amino acids: CAWSIGGDTQYF. The CDR3 nucleotides read TGTGCCTGGAGTATTGGTGGAGATACGCAGTATTTT.

CDR3 DNA sequence: TGTGCCAGCAGTCCCCAGGTTAGCTACGAGCAGTACTTC. Amino acid sequence: CASSPQVSYEQYF. The chain joins TRBV27 to TRBJ2-7; D gene uncertain. The CDR3 is 13 amino acids. With 5 bases removed from V and 3 bases from J, the gap between germline ends came to 11 bases. Per germline, CDR1 MNHEY and CDR2 SMNVEV (reference sequence).

V and J are TRBV27 and TRBJ1-5, with D perhaps TRBD1 (5 bases). Trimming stripped 5 bases from V and 3 bases from J, with 14 bases between. The V gene's germline CDR1 is MNHEY and CDR2 SMNVEV (reference sequence). The CDR3 runs to 15 residues. CDR3 sequence reads: CASSPYTGDNQPQHF. Written as DNA, the CDR3 is TGTGCCAGCAGTCCCTATACAGGCGACAATCAGCCCCAGCATTTT.

The chain couples TRBV15 to TRBJ2-4; no reliable D call. V was pared by 5 bases and J by 11 bases, with 13 bases between. This CDR3 contains 12 residues. Per germline, CDR1 LNHNV and CDR2 YYDKDF (reference sequence). The CDR3 nucleotides are TGTGCCACCAGCGGAACAAACGGGTTTCAGTACTTC. Its protein is CATSGTNGFQYF.

This clone was recorded a few times. Additional DNA sequences in this sample encode the identical CDR3. The V and J genes are TRBV5-6 and TRBJ2-7, with D hard to call. In germline, CDR1 is SGHDT, CDR2 YYEEEE. V shed 0 bases and J shed 1 base, with 5 bases lying between them. The CDR3 has 13 amino acids. Here the CDR3 DNA reads TGTGCCAGCAGCTTGGGCAGTTCCTACGAGCAGTACTTC. This gives the protein CASSLGSSYEQYF. Together with reference TRBV5-6 and TRBJ2-7, the CDR3 gives the full variable domain: DAGVTQSPTHLIKTRGQQVTLRCSPKSGHDTVSWYQQALGQGPQFIFQYYEEEERQRGNFPDRFSGHQFPNYSSELNVNALLLGDSALYLCASSLGSSYEQYFGPGTRLTVT.

This chain links TRBV10-2 with TRBJ2-1; 8 bases match TRBD1. V was clipped by 5 bases and J by 9 bases; unmatched bases: 0. Germline V lookup: CDR1 WSHSY, CDR2 SAAADI. The CDR3 is 11 residues long. The CDR3 DNA is TGCGCCAGCAGTACAGGGGGTGAGCAGTTCTTC. It yields the protein CASSTGGEQFF.

The chain carries TRBV19 and TRBJ2-1, with D possibly matching TRBD2 (6 bases). Germline V gene sequence: CDR1 LNHDA, CDR2 SQIVND (reference sequence). There are 15 residues in the CDR3. V was pared by 10 bases and J by 6 bases, with 22 bases between. The CDR3 bases are TGTGCCACCAAGATAGGGCGGGGTGACTTCAATGAGCAGTTCTTC. Its protein is CATKIGRGDFNEQFF.

This clone was seen more than once but under ten times. This sequence joins TRBV7-6 and TRBJ2-4, with 8 nucleotides matching TRBD1. Germline V gene data show CDR1 as SGHVS and CDR2 as FNYEAQ. Trimming at V came to 5 bases and at J to 8 bases, leaving 5 bases not matched to a gene. The CDR3 loop spans 13 amino acids. The CDR3 DNA reads TGTGCCAGCAGCCCCTCAGGGGGCCACATTCAGTACTTC. Amino acids: CASSPSGGHIQYF.

This chain connects TRBV5-1 to TRBJ2-1; 7 bases are shared with TRBD1. The V gene's germline CDR1 is SGHRS and CDR2 YFSETQ. Trimming removed 4 bases from V and 0 bases from J; junction bases left unmatched: 4. This CDR3 region has 15 residues. This CDR3 reads CASSTGQHSYNEQFF. CDR3 in DNA: TGCGCCAGCAGCACGGGACAGCACTCCTACAATGAGCAGTTCTTC.

V and J are TRBV4-1 and TRBJ1-2; D unclear. This CDR3 is 15 amino acids long. Germline V lookup: CDR1 MGHRA, CDR2 YSYEKL. Trimming took off 2 bases at V and 4 bases at J, with 14 bases between the two ends. CDR3 in DNA: TGCGCCAGCAGCCAAACCAACCTCCTGTCCTATGGCTACACCTTC. It encodes CASSQTNLLSYGYTF.

CDR3 in amino acids: CASSDGQGDYGYTF. CDR3 nucleotide sequence: TGTGCCAGCAGCGACGGACAGGGTGACTATGGCTACACCTTC. The chain is built from TRBV7-6 and TRBJ1-2, with 8 bases matching TRBD1. The length of the CDR3 is 14 residues. V lost 5 bases, J lost 3 bases, and 5 bases stayed unmatched. The germline gives CDR1 SGHVS, CDR2 FNYEAQ.

The V call is TRBV7-9, the J call TRBJ1-6; maybe TRBD1 (5 bases). Trimming removed 4 bases from V and 5 bases from J, with 15 bases in between. This CDR3 is built from 16 residues. Germline CDR1 and CDR2: SEHNR and FQNEAQ (reference sequence). DNA for the CDR3: TGTGCCAGCAGCTCCCTTGGACACGATCATAATTCACCCCTCCACTTT. Translating gives CASSSLGHDHNSPLHF.

V is TRBV6-5 and J is TRBJ1-1, with TRBD1 as a possible D gene (5 bases). The V end lost 8 bases, the J end lost 7 bases, and 11 bases lay between the germline ends. The CDR3 is 11 residues long. Germline CDR1 is MNHEY and CDR2 is SVGAGI. CDR3 loop: CASRTQGEAFF. CDR3 in DNA: TGTGCCAGCCGTACTCAGGGTGAAGCTTTCTTT.

CDR3 in DNA: TGTGCCAGCAGGGTGGGCACTGAAGCTTTCTTT. This sequence encodes CASRVGTEAFF. The rearrangement uses TRBV6-5 and TRBJ1-1; D gene unclear. This CDR3 region has 11 residues. Trimming removed 6 bases from V and 4 bases from J, with 6 bases in between. Germline V gene data show CDR1 as MNHEY and CDR2 as SVGAGI.

J is TRBJ2-3 and V is TRBV5-1; 10 nucleotides match TRBD1. Per germline, CDR1 SGHRS and CDR2 YFSETQ. V lost 4 bases to trimming and J lost 4 bases; unmatched junction nucleotides: 3. CDR3 length equals 14 residues. The DNA of the CDR3 is TGCGCCAGCAGCGGTGGACAGGGGGCAGATACGCAGTATTTT. Protein: CASSGGQGADTQYF. The full variable domain, with the rest looked up from reference TRBV5-1 and TRBJ2-3, is KAGVTQTPRYLIKTRGQQVTLSCSPISGHRSVSWYQQTPGQGLQFLFEYFSETQRNKGNFPGRFSGRQFSNSRSEMNVSTLELGDSALYLCASSGGQGADTQYFGPGTRLTVL.

This clone qualifies as medium-sized. The V gene is TRBV6-5, the J gene TRBJ2-2; tentative D call: TRBD2 (6 bases). The germline V and J ends were trimmed by 10 bases and 7 bases, with 10 bases remaining between them. Germline V gene data show CDR1 as MNHEY and CDR2 as SVGAGI. CDR3 size: 11 residues. As DNA, the CDR3 is TGTGCCACCGGGACTTACGGGGAGCTGTTTTTT. Translating gives CATGTYGELFF.

This chain joins TRBV5-6 and TRBJ2-4; 7 nucleotides match TRBD1. The V gene end was trimmed by 2 bases and the J gene end by 8 bases; junction bases not matched to a gene: 10. The CDR3 sequence is 15 residues long. Germline CDR1 and CDR2: SGHDT and YYEEEE. The CDR3 protein is CASSLRDSDRDIQYF. CDR3 bases: TGTGCCAGCAGCTTACGGGACAGCGACCGGGACATTCAGTACTTC.

The chain has TRBV30 and TRBJ2-6; D might be TRBD1 (6 bases). V lost 0 bases to trimming and J lost 0 bases, with 18 bases between them. CDR1 is GTSNPN, CDR2 SVGIG, per germline (reference sequence). CDR3 length: 19 amino acids. Here the CDR3 DNA reads TGTGCCTGGAGTGTAGTAGGGGACAACGTCACCTCTGGGGCCAACGTCCTGACTTTC. Translating it yields CAWSVVGDNVTSGANVLTF.

The J gene is TRBJ2-7, the V gene TRBV7-9; unclear D gene. Germline loops: CDR1 SEHNR, CDR2 FQNEAQ (reference sequence). This CDR3 region has 12 residues. Trimming took off 3 bases at V and 7 bases at J, with 10 bases between the two ends. The CDR3 DNA reads TGTGCCAGCAGCTTTTTTAGCCGAGAGCAGTACTTC. Amino acid sequence: CASSFFSREQYF.

V and J are TRBV13 and TRBJ2-3, with no clear D. The CDR3 is made up of 12 amino acids. V lost 8 bases, J lost 0 bases, and 6 bases lay in between. Germline lookup yields CDR1 PRHDT and CDR2 FYEKMQ (reference sequence). CDR3 nucleotide sequence: TGTGCCAGCGCTCGCAGCACAGATACGCAGTATTTT. It codes for CASARSTDTQYF. Based on the CDR3 plus reference TRBV13 and TRBJ2-3, the full variable domain is AAGVIQSPRHLIKEKRETATLKCYPIPRHDTVYWYQQGPGQDPQFLISFYEKMQSDKGSIPDRFSAQQFSDYHSELNMSSLELGDSALYFCASARSTDTQYFGPGTRLTVL.

The chain combines TRBV7-9 with TRBJ2-1; no firm D call. V lost 4 bases and J 15 bases, leaving 16 bases between the germline ends. The CDR3 loop spans 12 amino acids. Germline V gene sequence: CDR1 SEHNR, CDR2 FQNEAQ (reference sequence). CDR3 in amino acids: CASSSANSQGFF. In DNA, the CDR3 is TGTGCCAGCAGCTCAGCAAACAGTCAAGGGTTCTTC.

This clone was seen a single time. The chain recombines TRBV30 with TRBJ1-4, with D possibly being TRBD1 (6 bases). V gave up 7 bases and J gave up 7 bases, with 13 bases separating them. Germline V gives CDR1 GTSNPN, CDR2 SVGIG (reference sequence). The CDR3 is 12 amino acids. The CDR3 protein is CAFGGDGEKLFF. The CDR3 DNA is TGTGCCTTCGGGGGCGACGGTGAAAAACTGTTTTTT.

This clone was observed a few times. This chain joins TRBV4-1 and TRBJ2-1, with D maybe TRBD1 (5 bases). Germline-derived CDR1 and CDR2 are MGHRA and YSYEKL. The CDR3 contains 14 residues. Deletions cut 1 base from V and 6 bases from J, with 10 bases between. The CDR3 protein is CASSQVGALNEQFF. The CDR3, as DNA: TGCGCCAGCAGCCAAGTAGGGGCCCTCAATGAGCAGTTCTTC.

This clone was counted a single time. CDR3 residues: CASSIGPELTGELFF. CDR3 coding DNA: TGTGCCAGTAGTATAGGGCCAGAACTGACCGGGGAGCTGTTTTTT. The chain recombines TRBV19 with TRBJ2-2; D not certain. V lost 1 base to trimming and J lost 5 bases, with 11 bases between them. Germline V lookup: CDR1 LNHDA, CDR2 SQIVND (reference sequence). The CDR3 contains 15 residues.

This chain uses TRBV11-2 with TRBJ1-1, with a weak D call TRBD1 (5 bases). The germline V and J ends were trimmed by 5 bases and 0 bases, with 16 bases remaining between them. The CDR3 contains 16 residues. Germline values: CDR1 SGHAT, CDR2 FQNNGV. CDR3 loop: CASSLGPGTVNTEAFF. In nucleotides, the CDR3 is TGTGCCAGCAGCCTCGGACCCGGGACGGTGAACACTGAAGCTTTCTTT.